Below are 21 T cell receptor beta chains sequenced from a single sample in a study of human CD8 memory T cell subsets. Sequencing libraries of TCR beta were made by UMI-labeled 5' RACE. TCRdb re-called the 5' RACE reads and shows each CDR3 protein once, DNA omitted. The table for this sample gives 15,000 to 20,000 distinct CDR3 sequences. Sequences were obtained from CD8+ stem-like memory T cells (TSCM and TCM) sorted from PBMCs. This sample's subset: stem-like memory CD8 T cells (TSTEM), CCR7+ PD-1- TIGIT-. The origin of the receptors is a human donor in good health.

The chain links TRBV10-3 to TRBJ2-3; the D gene TCRdb calls, TRBD1, cannot be checked with no DNA. This CDR3 spans 14 amino acids. Germline V CDR1 and CDR2: ENHRY, SYGVKD. The CDR3 protein is CAISDTQGPDTQYF.

The chain couples TRBV7-9 to TRBJ1-1. This CDR3 has 17 residues. Germline CDR1 and CDR2: SEHNR and FQNEAQ (reference sequence). Here the CDR3 reads CASSLPDGSQGSTEAFF.

The chain combines TRBV18 with TRBJ2-1; checking the TCRdb D call of TRBD1 is not possible without DNA. Germline V gene sequence: CDR1 KGHSH, CDR2 LQKENI. There are 17 residues in the CDR3. The CDR3 spells CASSPDTFRENYNEQFF.

The chain couples TRBV6-2 or TRBV6-3 to TRBJ2-3; the TCRdb call, TRBD1, lacks DNA for checking. The CDR3 runs to 15 residues. The V gene's germline CDR1 is MNHEY and CDR2 SVGEGT. The CDR3 sequence is CASSYRGQGPDTQYF.

This clonotype shows up as medium-sized by frequency. This chain connects TRBV5-1 to TRBJ2-2; TCRdb's D gene call, TRBD2, goes unchecked for lack of DNA. CDR1 and CDR2 (germline): SGHRS, YFSETQ. The CDR3 sequence is 17 residues long. The chain's CDR3 is CASSPGTSGMNTGELFF.

The chain has TRBV5-5 and TRBJ2-1; TCRdb's D call, TRBD1, is unchecked because there is no DNA. The CDR3 runs 15 residues. Germline V gene sequence: CDR1 SGHKS, CDR2 YYEKEE (reference sequence). The CDR3 here is CASSLVGTGGDEQFF.

V is TRBV28 and J is TRBJ2-7. The CDR3 consists of 14 residues. The V gene's germline CDR1 is MDHEN and CDR2 SYDVKM. This CDR3 is CASRQEDSSYEQYF.

This chain links TRBV28 with TRBJ2-7; TCRdb outputs TRBD2, but without DNA this stays unchecked. Germline-derived CDR1 and CDR2 are MDHEN and SYDVKM. This CDR3 has 17 amino acids. CDR3 region: CASSLTSEISSSYEQYF.

V usage is TRBV19 and J usage is TRBJ2-1; lacking DNA, the TRBD2 call made by TCRdb goes unchecked. CDR1 LNHDA and CDR2 SQIVND come from the germline V gene (reference sequence). The CDR3 is 19 amino acids. The CDR3 loop is CASSPDRTSGTRSYNEQFF.

This clonotype is identified as medium-sized from frequency. The genes are TRBV30 and TRBJ2-7; absent DNA, TCRdb's TRBD1 call cannot be checked. Germline loops: CDR1 GTSNPN, CDR2 SVGIG (reference sequence). CDR3 length equals 13 residues. The CDR3 loop reads CAWSYGGGFEQYF.

This chain connects TRBV14 to TRBJ2-7; TCRdb calls TRBD2, which cannot be checked without DNA. CDR1 is SGHDN, CDR2 FVKESK, per germline. The CDR3 has 15 amino acids. CDR3 residues: CASSRGTSGWYEQYF.

This chain connects TRBV24-1 to TRBJ2-1. The CDR3 runs to 16 residues. CDR1 and CDR2 from the germline V gene are KGHDR and SFDVKD. CDR3 sequence reads: CATSDFSSRSYNEQFF.

V usage is TRBV7-8 and J usage is TRBJ2-1. Looked up from germline, CDR1 is SGHVS and CDR2 is FQNEAQ. The CDR3 consists of 16 residues. The CDR3 reads CASSLVKWESYNEQFF.

V and J are TRBV6-5 and TRBJ2-1; as DNA is missing, the TRBD2 call by TCRdb cannot be tested. Germline CDR1 is MNHEY and CDR2 is SVGAGI. The CDR3 spans 12 residues. This CDR3 is CASSPEGNEQFF.

This clonotype registers medium-sized (0.01 to 0.1%) by frequency. The V gene is TRBV20-1, the J gene TRBJ2-7; TCRdb's D call, TRBD1, is unchecked because there is no DNA. The CDR3 totals 13 residues. CDR1 is DFQATT, CDR2 SNEGSKA, per germline (reference sequence). The CDR3 reads CSARDGQTYEQYF.

The chain is built from TRBV6-6 and TRBJ2-1. Germline V gene lookup returns CDR1 MNHNY and CDR2 SVGAGI (reference sequence). The CDR3 runs to 17 residues. The CDR3 sequence: CASSYSGRRSSYNEQFF.

This chain links TRBV4-3 with TRBJ2-7. This CDR3 comprises 15 residues. In germline, CDR1 is LGHNA, CDR2 YSLEER. This CDR3 is CASSQESGSGYEQYF.

The chain recombines TRBV7-9 with TRBJ1-2; the D gene TCRdb calls, TRBD1, cannot be checked with no DNA. Germline loops: CDR1 SEHNR, CDR2 FQNEAQ (reference sequence). This CDR3 contains 14 residues. CDR3 residues: CASSFTTGWNGYTF.

The V gene is TRBV13, the J gene TRBJ2-1; TCRdb indicates TRBD1, and absent DNA this call remains unverified. The CDR3 loop spans 14 amino acids. Germline V gene lookup returns CDR1 PRHDT and CDR2 FYEKMQ (reference sequence). The CDR3: CASSLRTAYNEQFF.

V is TRBV4-3 and J is TRBJ2-2. Germline V gives CDR1 LGHNA, CDR2 YSLEER. This CDR3 has 14 residues. This CDR3 is CASSQVGNTGELFF.

This clonotype registers medium-sized by frequency. The chain employs TRBV28 and TRBJ1-1; with no DNA, the TCRdb D assignment of TRBD1 cannot be verified. The CDR3 is 13 residues long. Germline CDR1 and CDR2: MDHEN and SYDVKM. The CDR3 sequence is CASSGTGLTEAFF.